This T cell receptor beta chain appears in the sequencing data of a study of cytomegalovirus exposure and HLA in healthy donors. Overall study results and limits: Listed as cytomegalovirus-associated were around 160 TCR beta chains. Sequencing likely generated an artifact that appeared as a cluster of highly shared sequence variants.

CDR1 SGHVS and CDR2 FQNEAQ come from the germline V gene. This CDR3 has 15 residues. V shed 0 bases and J 9 bases; nucleotides not matched to a gene: 11. This clone occurred a few times. Its specificity is not known. Use of 60 Vbeta and 13 Jbeta primers characterized the PCR. Here immunoSEQ multiplex PCR was the method, and the copy in TCRdb shows in-frame clones only, minus some. The repertoire holds 90,000 to 150,000 clones, with more than 60% as singletons. The source is a middle-aged man in good health and CMV-seropositive. The genes are TRBV7-8 and TRBJ2-7; 7 positions match TRBD2. Material: PBMCs. This CDR3 is CASSLARASGGGQYF. The CDR3, as DNA: TGTGCCAGCAGCTTAGCGAGGGCCTCTGGGGGGGGGCAGTACTTC.